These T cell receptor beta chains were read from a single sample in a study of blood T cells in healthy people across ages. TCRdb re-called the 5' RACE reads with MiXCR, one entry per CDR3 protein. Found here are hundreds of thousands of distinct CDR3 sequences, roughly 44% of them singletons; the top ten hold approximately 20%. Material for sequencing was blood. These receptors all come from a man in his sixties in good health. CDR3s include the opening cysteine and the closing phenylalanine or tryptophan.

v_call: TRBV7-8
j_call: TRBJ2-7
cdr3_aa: CASSDQGQGNEQYF

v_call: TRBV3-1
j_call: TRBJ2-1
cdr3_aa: CASSSLAGGPYNEQFF

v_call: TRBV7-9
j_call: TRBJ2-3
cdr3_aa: CASSPPTVTDTQYF

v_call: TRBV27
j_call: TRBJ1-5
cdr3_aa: CTSSLTQGHQPQHF

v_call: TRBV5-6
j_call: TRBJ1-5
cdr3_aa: CASSLRLGLRQNQPQHF

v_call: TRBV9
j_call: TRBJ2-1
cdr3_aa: CASSVEGGEQFF

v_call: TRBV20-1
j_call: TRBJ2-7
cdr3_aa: CSAITGTGYEQYF

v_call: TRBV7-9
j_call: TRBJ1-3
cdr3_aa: CASDGPTSGNTIYF

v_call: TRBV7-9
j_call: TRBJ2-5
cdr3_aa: CASSLALQGTETQYF

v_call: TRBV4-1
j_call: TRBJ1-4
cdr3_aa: CASSQGSQKLFF

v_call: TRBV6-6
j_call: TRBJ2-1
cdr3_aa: CASRFLAGGSNEQFF

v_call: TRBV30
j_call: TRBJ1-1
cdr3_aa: CAWSSRDRLMNTEAFF

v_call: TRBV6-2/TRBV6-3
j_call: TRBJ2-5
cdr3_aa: CASSYAGTEKETQYF